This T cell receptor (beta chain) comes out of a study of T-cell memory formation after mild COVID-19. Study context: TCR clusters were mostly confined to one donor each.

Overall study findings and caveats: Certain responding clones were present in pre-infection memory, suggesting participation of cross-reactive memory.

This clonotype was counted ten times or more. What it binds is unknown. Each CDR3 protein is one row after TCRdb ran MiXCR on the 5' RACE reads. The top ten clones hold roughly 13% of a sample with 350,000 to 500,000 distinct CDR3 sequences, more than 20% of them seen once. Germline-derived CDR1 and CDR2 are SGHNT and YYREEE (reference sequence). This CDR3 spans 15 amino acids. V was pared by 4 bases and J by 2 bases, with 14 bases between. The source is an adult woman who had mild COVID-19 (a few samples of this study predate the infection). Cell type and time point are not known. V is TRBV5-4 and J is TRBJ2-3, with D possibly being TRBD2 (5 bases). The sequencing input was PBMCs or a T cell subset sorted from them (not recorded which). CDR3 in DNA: TGTGCCAGCAGCGAACTAGTATCTGACACAGATACGCAGTATTTT. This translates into CASSELVSDTDTQYF.